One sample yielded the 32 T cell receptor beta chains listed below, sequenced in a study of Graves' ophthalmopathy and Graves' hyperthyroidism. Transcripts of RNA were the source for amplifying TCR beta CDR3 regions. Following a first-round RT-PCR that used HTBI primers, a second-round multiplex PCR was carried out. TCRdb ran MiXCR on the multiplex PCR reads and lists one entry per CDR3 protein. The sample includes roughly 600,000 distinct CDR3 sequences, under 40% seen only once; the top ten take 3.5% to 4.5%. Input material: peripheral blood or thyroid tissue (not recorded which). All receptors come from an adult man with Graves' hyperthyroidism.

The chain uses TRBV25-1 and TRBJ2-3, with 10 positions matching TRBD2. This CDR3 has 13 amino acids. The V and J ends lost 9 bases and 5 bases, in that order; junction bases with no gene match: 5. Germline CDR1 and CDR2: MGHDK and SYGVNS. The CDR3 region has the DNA TGTGCCAGTACAGCGGGAGGGAAAGATACGCAGTATTTT. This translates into CASTAGGKDTQYF.

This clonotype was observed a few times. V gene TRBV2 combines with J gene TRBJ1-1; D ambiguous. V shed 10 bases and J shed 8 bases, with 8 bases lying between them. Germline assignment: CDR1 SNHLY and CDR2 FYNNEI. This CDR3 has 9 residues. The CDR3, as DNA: TGTGCCACAAACAGAGAAGCTTTCTTT. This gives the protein CATNREAFF.

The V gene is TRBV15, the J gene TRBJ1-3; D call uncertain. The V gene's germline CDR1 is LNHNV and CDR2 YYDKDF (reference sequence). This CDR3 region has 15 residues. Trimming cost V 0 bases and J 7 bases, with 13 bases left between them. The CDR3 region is CATSRDQSRVNTIYF. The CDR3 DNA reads TGTGCCACCAGCAGAGATCAGAGTAGGGTGAACACCATATATTTT.

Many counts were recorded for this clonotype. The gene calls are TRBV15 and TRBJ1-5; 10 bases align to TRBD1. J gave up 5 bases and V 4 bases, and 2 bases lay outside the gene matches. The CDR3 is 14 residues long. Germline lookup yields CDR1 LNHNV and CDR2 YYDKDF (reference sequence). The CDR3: CATSIGQGDQPQHF. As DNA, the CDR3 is TGTGCCACCAGCATCGGACAGGGGGATCAGCCCCAGCATTTT.

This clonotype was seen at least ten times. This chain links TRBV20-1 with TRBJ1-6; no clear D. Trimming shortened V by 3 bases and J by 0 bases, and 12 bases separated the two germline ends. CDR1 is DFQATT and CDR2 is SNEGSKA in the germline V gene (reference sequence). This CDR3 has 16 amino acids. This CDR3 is CSASRGRSSYNSPLHF. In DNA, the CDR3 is TGCAGTGCTAGTCGCGGACGGAGCTCCTATAATTCACCCCTCCACTTT.

CDR3 coding DNA: TGCGCCAGCAGTGAAACAGTCGAGGACACTGAAGCTTTCTTT. Its protein product is CASSETVEDTEAFF. The genes are TRBV10-1 and TRBJ1-1; D gene unclear. This CDR3 contains 14 residues. Germline V gene data show CDR1 as WNHNN and CDR2 as SYGVQD (reference sequence). Trimming pared 3 bases from V and 3 bases from J, leaving 11 bases between.

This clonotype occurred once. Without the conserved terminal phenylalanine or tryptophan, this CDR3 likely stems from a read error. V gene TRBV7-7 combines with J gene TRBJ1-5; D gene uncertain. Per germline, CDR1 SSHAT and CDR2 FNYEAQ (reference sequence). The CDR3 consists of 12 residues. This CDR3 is CASSAHNQPQHS. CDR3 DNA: TGTGCTAGCAGCGCACACAATCAGCCCCAGCATTCT.

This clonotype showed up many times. Here the CDR3 DNA reads TGCGCCAGCAGCTTGACGGCTCCCAGGAGCTCCTACGAGCAGTACTTC. Its translation: CASSLTAPRSSYEQYF. The V and J genes are TRBV5-1 and TRBJ2-7; D not resolved. The V end was cut by 1 base, the J end by 0 bases, with 14 bases between. The CDR3 contains 16 residues. Looked up from germline, CDR1 is SGHRS and CDR2 is YFSETQ. The full variable domain, its missing parts supplied by reference TRBV5-1 and TRBJ2-7, is KAGVTQTPRYLIKTRGQQVTLSCSPISGHRSVSWYQQTPGQGLQFLFEYFSETQRNKGNFPGRFSGRQFSNSRSEMNVSTLELGDSALYLCASSLTAPRSSYEQYFGPGTRLTVT.

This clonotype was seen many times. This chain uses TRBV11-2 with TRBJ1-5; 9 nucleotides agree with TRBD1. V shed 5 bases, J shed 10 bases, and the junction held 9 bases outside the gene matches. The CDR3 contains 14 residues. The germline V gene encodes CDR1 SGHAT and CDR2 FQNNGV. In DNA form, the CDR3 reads TGTGCCAGCAGCCGGACAGGGGACTTTCGACCCCAGCATTTT. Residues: CASSRTGDFRPQHF.

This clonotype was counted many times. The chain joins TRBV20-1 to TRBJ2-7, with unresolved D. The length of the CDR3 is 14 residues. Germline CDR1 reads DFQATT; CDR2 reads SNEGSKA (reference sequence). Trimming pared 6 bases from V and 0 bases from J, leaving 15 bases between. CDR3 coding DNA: TGCAGTGCAGCATACTCTCCGAGCTCCTACGAGCAGTACTTC. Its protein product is CSAAYSPSSYEQYF.

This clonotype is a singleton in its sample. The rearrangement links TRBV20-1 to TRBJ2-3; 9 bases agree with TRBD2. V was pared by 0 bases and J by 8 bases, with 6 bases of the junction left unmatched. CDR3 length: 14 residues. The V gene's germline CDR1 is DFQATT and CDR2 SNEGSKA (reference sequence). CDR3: CSAREGGRGGTQYF. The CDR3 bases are TGCAGTGCTAGAGAAGGGGGGCGGGGGGGTACGCAGTATTTT.

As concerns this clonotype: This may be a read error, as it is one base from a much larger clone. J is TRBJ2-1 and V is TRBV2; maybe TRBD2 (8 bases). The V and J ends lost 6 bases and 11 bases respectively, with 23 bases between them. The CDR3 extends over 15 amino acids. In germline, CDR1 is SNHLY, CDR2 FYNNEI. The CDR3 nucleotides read TGTGCCAGCAGACAGGGGCGACTAGCGCGTCATAAGCAGTTCTTC. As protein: CASRQGRLARHKQFF.

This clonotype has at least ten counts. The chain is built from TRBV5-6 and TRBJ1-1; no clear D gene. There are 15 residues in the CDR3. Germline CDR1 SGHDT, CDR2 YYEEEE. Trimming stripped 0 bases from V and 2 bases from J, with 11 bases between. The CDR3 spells CASSLEEELNTEAFF. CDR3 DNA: TGTGCCAGCAGCTTGGAAGAGGAGTTAAACACTGAAGCTTTCTTT. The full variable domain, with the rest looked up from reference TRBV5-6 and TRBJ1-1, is DAGVTQSPTHLIKTRGQQVTLRCSPKSGHDTVSWYQQALGQGPQFIFQYYEEEERQRGNFPDRFSGHQFPNYSSELNVNALLLGDSALYLCASSLEEELNTEAFFGQGTRLTVV.

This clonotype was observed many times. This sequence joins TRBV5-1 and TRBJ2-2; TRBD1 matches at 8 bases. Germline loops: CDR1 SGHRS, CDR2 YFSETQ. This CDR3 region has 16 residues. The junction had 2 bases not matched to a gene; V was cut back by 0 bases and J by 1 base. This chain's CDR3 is CASSLAGTGNTGELFF. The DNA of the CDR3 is TGCGCCAGCAGCTTGGCTGGGACAGGGAACACCGGGGAGCTGTTTTTT.

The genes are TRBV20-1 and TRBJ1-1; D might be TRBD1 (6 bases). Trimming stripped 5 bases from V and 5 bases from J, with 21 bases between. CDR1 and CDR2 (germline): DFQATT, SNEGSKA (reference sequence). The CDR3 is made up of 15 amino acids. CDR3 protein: CSARADDRPGTEAFF. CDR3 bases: TGCAGTGCTCGGGCCGATGACAGGCCGGGGACTGAAGCTTTCTTT.

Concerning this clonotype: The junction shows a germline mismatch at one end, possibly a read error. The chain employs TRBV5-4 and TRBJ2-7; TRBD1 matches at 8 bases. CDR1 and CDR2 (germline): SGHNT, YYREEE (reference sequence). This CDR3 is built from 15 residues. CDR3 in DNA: TGTGCCGGCAGCCGAAAGACAGGGGAGCCCTACGAGCAGTACTTC. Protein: CAGSRKTGEPYEQYF.

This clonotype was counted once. For the CDR3, the DNA is TGCAGTTGGGCGGGCAATCAGCCCCAGCATTTT. The encoded protein is CSWAGNQPQHF. V gene TRBV20-1 combines with J gene TRBJ1-5; D gene unclear. Trimming stripped 8 bases from V and 2 bases from J, with 7 bases between. CDR3 length: 11 residues. Germline V gene lookup returns CDR1 DFQATT and CDR2 SNEGSKA (reference sequence).

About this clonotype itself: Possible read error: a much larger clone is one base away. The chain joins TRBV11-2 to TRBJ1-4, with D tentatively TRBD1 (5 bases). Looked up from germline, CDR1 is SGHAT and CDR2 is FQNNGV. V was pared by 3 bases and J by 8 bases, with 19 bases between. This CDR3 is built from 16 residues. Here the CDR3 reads CASSFPRGPRSEKLFF. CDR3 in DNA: TGTGCCAGCAGCTTCCCGAGGGGCCCACGCAGCGAAAAACTGTTTTTT.

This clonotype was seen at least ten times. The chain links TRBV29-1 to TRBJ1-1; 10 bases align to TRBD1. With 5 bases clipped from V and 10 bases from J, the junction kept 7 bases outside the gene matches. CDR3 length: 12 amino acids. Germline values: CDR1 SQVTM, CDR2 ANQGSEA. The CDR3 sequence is CSVRTGGGGAFF. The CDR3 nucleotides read TGCAGCGTTAGGACAGGGGGGGGTGGAGCTTTCTTT.

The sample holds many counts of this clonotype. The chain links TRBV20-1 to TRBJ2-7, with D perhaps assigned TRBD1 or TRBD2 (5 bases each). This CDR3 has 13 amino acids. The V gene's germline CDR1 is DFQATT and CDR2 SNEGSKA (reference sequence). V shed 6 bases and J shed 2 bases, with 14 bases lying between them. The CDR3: CSASGTDTYEQYF. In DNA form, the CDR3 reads TGCAGTGCGTCCGGGACCGATACCTACGAGCAGTACTTC.

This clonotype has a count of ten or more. This CDR3 is CASSLAGGPETQYF. CDR3 DNA sequence: TGTGCCAGCAGCTTAGCGGGAGGGCCTGAGACCCAGTACTTC. This chain links TRBV7-9 with TRBJ2-5; TRBD2 agrees at 7 bases. The CDR3 runs 14 residues. Trimming at V came to 0 bases and at J to 5 bases, leaving 3 bases not matched to a gene. The germline gives CDR1 SEHNR, CDR2 FQNEAQ (reference sequence). Based on the CDR3 plus reference TRBV7-9 and TRBJ2-5, the full variable domain is DTGVSQNPRHKITKRGQNVTFRCDPISEHNRLYWYRQTLGQGPEFLTYFQNEAQLEKSRLLSDRFSAERPKGSFSTLEIQRTEQGDSAMYLCASSLAGGPETQYFGPGTRLLVL.

CDR3 protein: CASGEWGNQETQYF. CDR3 in DNA: TGTGCCAGCGGGGAATGGGGCAATCAAGAGACCCAGTACTTC. The chain couples TRBV12-3 or TRBV12-4 to TRBJ2-5, with D possibly being TRBD1 (5 bases). The CDR3 has 14 amino acids. V lost 8 bases to trimming and J lost 2 bases, with 15 bases between them.

The chain's CDR3 is CASTGAGGLYEQYF. DNA of the CDR3: TGCGCCAGCACGGGAGCGGGAGGCCTCTACGAGCAGTACTTC. The chain has TRBV5-1 and TRBJ2-7, with TRBD2 identical over 9 bases. The CDR3 totals 14 residues. Per germline, CDR1 SGHRS and CDR2 YFSETQ. The V and J ends lost 6 bases and 3 bases, in that order; junction bases with no gene match: 7.

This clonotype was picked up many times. The CDR3 spells CASSRRGGEQYF. CDR3 nucleotide sequence: TGTGCCAGCAGCCGCAGGGGAGGCGAGCAGTACTTC. V and J are TRBV6-5 and TRBJ2-7; either TRBD1 or TRBD2 may fit D (6 bases each). V was pared by 6 bases and J by 6 bases, with 12 bases between. The CDR3 is 12 amino acids. Germline V gene lookup returns CDR1 MNHEY and CDR2 SVGAGI.

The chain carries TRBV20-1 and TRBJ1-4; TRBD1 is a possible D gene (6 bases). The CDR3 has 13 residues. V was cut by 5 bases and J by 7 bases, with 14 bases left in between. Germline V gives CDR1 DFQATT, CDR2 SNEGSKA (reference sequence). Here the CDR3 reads CSAPRGGGEKLFF. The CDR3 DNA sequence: TGCAGTGCTCCAAGGGGGGGAGGTGAAAAACTGTTTTTT.

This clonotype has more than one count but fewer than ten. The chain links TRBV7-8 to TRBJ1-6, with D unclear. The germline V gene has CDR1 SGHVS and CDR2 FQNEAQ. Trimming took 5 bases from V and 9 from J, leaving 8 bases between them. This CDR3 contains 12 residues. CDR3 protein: CASSPETSPLHF. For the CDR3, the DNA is TGTGCCAGCAGCCCGGAGACTTCACCCCTCCACTTT.

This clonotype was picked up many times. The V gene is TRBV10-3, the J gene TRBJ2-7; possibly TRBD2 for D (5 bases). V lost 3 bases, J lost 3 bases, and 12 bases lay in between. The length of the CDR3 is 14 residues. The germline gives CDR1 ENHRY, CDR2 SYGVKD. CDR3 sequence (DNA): TGTGCCATCAGTGAATCCAGGACTGACTACGAGCAGTACTTC. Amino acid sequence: CAISESRTDYEQYF.

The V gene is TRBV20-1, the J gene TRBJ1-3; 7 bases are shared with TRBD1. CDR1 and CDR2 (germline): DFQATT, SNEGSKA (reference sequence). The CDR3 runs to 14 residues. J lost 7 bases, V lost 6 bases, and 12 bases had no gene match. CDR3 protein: CSAAGTLQGNTIYF. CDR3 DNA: TGCAGTGCGGCTGGGACTTTACAGGGGAACACCATATATTTT.

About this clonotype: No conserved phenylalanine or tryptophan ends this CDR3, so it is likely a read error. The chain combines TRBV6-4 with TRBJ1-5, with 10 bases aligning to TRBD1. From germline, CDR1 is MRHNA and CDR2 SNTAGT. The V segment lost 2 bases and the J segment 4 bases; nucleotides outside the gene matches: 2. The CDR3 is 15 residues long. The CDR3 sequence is CASSDGGQGNQPQHL. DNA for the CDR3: TGTGCCAGCAGTGACGGGGGACAGGGGAATCAGCCCCAGCATCTT.

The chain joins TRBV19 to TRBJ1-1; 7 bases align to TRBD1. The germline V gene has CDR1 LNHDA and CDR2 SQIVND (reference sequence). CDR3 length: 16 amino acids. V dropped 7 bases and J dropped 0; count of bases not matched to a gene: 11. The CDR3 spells CASTQNPGQMNTEAFF. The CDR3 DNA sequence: TGTGCCAGTACTCAAAACCCGGGACAGATGAACACTGAAGCTTTCTTT. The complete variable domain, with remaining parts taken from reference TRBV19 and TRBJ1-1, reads DGGITQSPKYLFRKEGQNVTLSCEQNLNHDAMYWYRQDPGQGLRLIYYSQIVNDFQKGDIAEGYSVSREKKESFPLTVTSAQKNPTAFYLCASTQNPGQMNTEAFFGQGTRLTVV.

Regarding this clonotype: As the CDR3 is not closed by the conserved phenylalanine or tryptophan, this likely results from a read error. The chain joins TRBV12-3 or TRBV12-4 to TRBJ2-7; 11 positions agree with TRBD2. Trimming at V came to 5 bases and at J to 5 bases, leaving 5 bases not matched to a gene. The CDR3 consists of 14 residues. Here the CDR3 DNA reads TGTGCCAGCAGTCAACTAGCGGGGGACGACGAGCAGTACCTC. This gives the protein CASSQLAGDDEQYL.

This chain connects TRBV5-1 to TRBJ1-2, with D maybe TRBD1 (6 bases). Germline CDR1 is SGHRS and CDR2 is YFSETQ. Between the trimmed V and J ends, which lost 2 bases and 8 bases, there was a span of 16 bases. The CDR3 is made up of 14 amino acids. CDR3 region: CASSLSTGQRGYTF. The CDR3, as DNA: TGCGCCAGCAGCTTATCAACAGGGCAGAGGGGCTACACCTTC.